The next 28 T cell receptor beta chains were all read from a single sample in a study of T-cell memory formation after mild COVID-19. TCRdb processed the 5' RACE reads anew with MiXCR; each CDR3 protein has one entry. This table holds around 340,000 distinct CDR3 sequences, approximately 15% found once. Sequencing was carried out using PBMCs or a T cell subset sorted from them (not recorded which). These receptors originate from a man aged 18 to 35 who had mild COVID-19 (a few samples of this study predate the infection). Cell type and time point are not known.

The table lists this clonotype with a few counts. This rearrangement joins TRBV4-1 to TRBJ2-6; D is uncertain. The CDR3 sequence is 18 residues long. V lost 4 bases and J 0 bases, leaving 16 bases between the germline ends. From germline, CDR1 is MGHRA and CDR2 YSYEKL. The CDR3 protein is CASSRRPAPLSGANVLTF. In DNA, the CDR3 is TGCGCCAGCAGCCGACGACCAGCGCCCCTCTCTGGGGCCAACGTCCTGACTTTC.

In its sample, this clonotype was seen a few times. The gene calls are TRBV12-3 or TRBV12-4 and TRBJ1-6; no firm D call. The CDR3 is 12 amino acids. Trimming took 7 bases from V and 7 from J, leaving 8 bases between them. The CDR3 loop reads CASKFTNSPLHF. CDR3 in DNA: TGTGCCAGCAAGTTCACCAATTCACCCCTCCACTTT.

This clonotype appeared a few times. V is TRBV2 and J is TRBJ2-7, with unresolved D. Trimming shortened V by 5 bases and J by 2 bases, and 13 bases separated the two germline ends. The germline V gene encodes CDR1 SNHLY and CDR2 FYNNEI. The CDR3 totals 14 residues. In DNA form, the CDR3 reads TGTGCCAGCAGTAGGACGCAGACCGCCTACGAGCAGTACGTC. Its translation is CASSRTQTAYEQYV.

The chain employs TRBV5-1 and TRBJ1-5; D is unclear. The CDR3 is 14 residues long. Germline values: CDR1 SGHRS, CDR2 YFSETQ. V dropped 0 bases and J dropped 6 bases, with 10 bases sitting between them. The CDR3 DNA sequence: TGCGCCAGCAGCTTGGCCGAGGGTGGTCAGCCCCAGCATTTT. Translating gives CASSLAEGGQPQHF.

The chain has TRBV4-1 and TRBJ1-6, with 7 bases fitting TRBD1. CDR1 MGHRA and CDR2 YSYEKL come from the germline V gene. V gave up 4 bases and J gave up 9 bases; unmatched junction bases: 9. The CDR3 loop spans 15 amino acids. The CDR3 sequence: CASSPGQSRGSPLHF. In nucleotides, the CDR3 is TGCGCCAGCAGCCCGGGACAGTCGAGGGGTTCACCCCTCCACTTT.

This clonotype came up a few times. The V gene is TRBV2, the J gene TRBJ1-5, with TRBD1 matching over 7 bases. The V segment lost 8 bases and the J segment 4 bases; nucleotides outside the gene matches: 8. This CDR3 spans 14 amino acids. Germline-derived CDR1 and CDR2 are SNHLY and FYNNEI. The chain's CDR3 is CASGAQGENQPQHF. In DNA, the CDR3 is TGTGCCAGCGGGGCGCAGGGGGAGAATCAGCCCCAGCATTTT.

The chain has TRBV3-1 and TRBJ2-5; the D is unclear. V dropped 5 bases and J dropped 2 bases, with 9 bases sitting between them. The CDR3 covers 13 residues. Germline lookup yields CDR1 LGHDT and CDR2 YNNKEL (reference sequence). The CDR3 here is CASSYGWQETQYF. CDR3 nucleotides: TGTGCCAGCAGCTATGGATGGCAAGAGACCCAGTACTTC.

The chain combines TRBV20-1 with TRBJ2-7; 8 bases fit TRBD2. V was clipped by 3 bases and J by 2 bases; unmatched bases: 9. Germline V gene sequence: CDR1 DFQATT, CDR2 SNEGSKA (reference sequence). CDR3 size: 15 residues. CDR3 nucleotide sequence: TGCAGTGCTAGGGACGGAGCGGGGGTCCCCTACGAGCAGTACTTC. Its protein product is CSARDGAGVPYEQYF.

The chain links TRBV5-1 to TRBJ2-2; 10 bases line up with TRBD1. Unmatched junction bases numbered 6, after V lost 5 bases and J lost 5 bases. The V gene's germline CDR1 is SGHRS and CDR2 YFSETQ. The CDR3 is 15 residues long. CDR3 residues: CASRETGQGTGELFF. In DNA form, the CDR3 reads TGCGCCAGCAGGGAGACGGGACAGGGGACCGGGGAGCTGTTTTTT.

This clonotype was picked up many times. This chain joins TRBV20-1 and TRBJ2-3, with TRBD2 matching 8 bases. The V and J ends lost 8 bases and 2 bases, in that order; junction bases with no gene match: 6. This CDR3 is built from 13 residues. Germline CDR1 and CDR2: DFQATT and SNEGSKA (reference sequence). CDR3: CSKTGGPTDTQYF. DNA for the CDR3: TGCAGTAAGACGGGGGGGCCCACAGATACGCAGTATTTT.

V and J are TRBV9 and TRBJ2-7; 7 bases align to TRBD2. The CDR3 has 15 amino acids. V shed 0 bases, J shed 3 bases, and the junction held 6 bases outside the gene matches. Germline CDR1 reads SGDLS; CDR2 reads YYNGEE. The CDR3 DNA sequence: TGTGCCAGCAGCGTAGGAAGCGGGGAGTTCTACGAGCAGTACTTC. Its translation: CASSVGSGEFYEQYF.

CDR3 loop: CASSQDRTASNGELFF. CDR3 coding DNA: TGTGCCAGCAGCCAAGATCGAACAGCTTCTAACGGGGAGCTGTTTTTT. V usage is TRBV4-2 and J usage is TRBJ2-2; no clear D gene. Germline CDR1 is LGHNA and CDR2 is YNFKEQ. V was shortened by 0 bases and J by 7 bases, with 15 bases between the two germline ends. This CDR3 is 16 amino acids long.

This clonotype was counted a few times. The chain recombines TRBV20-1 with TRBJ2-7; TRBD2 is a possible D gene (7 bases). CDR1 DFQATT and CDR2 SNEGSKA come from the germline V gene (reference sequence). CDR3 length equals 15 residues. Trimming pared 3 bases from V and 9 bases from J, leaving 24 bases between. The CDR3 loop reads CSARGIGGRPDRQYF. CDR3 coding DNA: TGCAGTGCTAGGGGGATCGGGGGGCGCCCCGATAGGCAGTACTTC.

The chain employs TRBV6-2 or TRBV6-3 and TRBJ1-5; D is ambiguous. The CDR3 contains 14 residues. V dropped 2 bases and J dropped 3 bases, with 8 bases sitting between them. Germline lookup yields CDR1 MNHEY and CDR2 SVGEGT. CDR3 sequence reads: CASSYGRINQPQHF. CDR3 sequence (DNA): TGTGCCAGCAGTTACGGGCGGATCAATCAGCCCCAGCATTTT.

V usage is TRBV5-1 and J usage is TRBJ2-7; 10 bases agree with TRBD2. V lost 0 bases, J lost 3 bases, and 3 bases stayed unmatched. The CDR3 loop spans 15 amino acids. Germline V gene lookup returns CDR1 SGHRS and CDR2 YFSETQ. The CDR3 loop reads CASSLAIAGGYEQYF. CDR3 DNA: TGCGCCAGCAGCTTGGCGATAGCGGGGGGCTACGAGCAGTACTTC. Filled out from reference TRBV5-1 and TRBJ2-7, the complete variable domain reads KAGVTQTPRYLIKTRGQQVTLSCSPISGHRSVSWYQQTPGQGLQFLFEYFSETQRNKGNFPGRFSGRQFSNSRSEMNVSTLELGDSALYLCASSLAIAGGYEQYFGPGTRLTVT.

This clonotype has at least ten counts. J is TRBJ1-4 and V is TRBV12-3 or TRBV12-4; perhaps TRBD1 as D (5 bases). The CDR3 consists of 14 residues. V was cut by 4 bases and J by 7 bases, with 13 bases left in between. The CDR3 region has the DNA TGTGCCAGCAGTTCAGCTCGGCAGGGTGAAAAACTGTTTTTT. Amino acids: CASSSARQGEKLFF.

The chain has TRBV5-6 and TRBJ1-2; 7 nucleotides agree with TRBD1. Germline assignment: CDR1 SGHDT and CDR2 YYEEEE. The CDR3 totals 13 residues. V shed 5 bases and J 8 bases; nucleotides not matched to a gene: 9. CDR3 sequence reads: CASRGNRGGGYTF. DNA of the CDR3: TGTGCCAGCAGGGGCAACAGGGGAGGAGGCTACACCTTC.

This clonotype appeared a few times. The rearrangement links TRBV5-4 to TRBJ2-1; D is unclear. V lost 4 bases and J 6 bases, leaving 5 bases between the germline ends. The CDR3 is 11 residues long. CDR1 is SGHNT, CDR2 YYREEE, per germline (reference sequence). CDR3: CASSQPNEQFF. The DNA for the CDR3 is TGTGCCAGCAGCCAGCCCAATGAGCAGTTCTTC.

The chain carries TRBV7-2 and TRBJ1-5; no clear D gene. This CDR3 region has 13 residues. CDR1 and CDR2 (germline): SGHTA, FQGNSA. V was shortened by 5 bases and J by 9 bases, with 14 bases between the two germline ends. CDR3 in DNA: TGTGCCAGCAGCCTGGATCACAGCCGGCCCCAGCATTTT. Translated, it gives CASSLDHSRPQHF.

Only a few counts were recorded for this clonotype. In nucleotides, the CDR3 is TGTGCCAGCAGTGCGACAGGGGGGGATACGCAGTATTTT. Its protein product is CASSATGGDTQYF. The chain employs TRBV6-4 and TRBJ2-3, with TRBD1 matching over 9 bases. V was clipped by 4 bases and J by 6 bases; unmatched bases: 2. CDR1 MRHNA and CDR2 SNTAGT come from the germline V gene. The CDR3 contains 13 residues.

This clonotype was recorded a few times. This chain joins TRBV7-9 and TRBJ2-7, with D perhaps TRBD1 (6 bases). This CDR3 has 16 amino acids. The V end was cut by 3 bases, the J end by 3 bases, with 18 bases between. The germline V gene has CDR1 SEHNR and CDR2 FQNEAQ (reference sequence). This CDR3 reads CASSLGAGLLGYEQYF. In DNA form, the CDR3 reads TGTGCCAGCAGCTTGGGGGCAGGGCTACTCGGCTACGAGCAGTACTTC.

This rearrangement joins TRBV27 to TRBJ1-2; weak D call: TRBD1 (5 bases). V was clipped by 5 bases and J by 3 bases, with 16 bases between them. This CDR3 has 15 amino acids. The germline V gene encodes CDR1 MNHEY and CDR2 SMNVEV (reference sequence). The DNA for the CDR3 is TGTGCCAGCAGTGTCACTTTTCAGGGTTACTATGGCTACACCTTC. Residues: CASSVTFQGYYGYTF.

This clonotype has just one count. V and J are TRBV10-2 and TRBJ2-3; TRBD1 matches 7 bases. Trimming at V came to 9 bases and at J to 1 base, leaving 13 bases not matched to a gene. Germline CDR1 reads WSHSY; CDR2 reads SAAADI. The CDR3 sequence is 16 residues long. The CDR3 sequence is CASLRDSIMGTDTQYF. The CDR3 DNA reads TGCGCCAGTCTCCGGGACAGTATCATGGGCACAGATACGCAGTATTTT.

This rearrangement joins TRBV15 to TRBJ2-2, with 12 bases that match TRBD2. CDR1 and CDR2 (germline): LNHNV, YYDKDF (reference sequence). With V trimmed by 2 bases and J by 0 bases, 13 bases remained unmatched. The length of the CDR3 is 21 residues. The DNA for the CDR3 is TGTGCCACCAGCAGACCCAAGGGCCTAGCGGGGGGGATTGCGAACACCGGGGAGCTGTTTTTT. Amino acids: CATSRPKGLAGGIANTGELFF.

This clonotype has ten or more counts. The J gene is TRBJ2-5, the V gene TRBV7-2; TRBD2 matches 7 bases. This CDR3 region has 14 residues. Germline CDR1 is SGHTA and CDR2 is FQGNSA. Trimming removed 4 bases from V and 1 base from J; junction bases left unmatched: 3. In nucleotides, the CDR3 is TGTGCCAGCAGCTCAGCGGGGACCCAAGAGACCCAGTACTTC. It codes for CASSSAGTQETQYF.

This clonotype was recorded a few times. The DNA for the CDR3 is TGTGCCAGCAGTACAAAAGAGACCCAGTACTTC. Encoded protein: CASSTKETQYF. V and J are TRBV12-3 or TRBV12-4 and TRBJ2-5; D gene ambiguous. The CDR3 runs 11 residues. The V end lost 5 bases, the J end lost 3 bases, and 4 bases lay between the germline ends.

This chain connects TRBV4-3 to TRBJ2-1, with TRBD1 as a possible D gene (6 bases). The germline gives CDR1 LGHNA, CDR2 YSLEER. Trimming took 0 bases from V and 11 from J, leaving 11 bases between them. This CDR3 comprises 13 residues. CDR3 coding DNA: TGCGCCAGCAGCCAAGAGTCGAGGGGGAAGCAGTTCTTC. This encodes CASSQESRGKQFF.

For the CDR3, the DNA is TGCGCCAGCAGCAAACAGACAGCTCCCCAGGGCACAGATACGCAGTATTTT. Translation: CASSKQTAPQGTDTQYF. The V gene is TRBV5-1, the J gene TRBJ2-3, with D possibly TRBD1 on 5 matching bases. The CDR3 loop spans 17 amino acids. Germline assignment: CDR1 SGHRS and CDR2 YFSETQ. V lost 4 bases and J 1 base, leaving 19 bases between the germline ends. Supplemented by reference TRBV5-1 and TRBJ2-3, the full variable domain reads KAGVTQTPRYLIKTRGQQVTLSCSPISGHRSVSWYQQTPGQGLQFLFEYFSETQRNKGNFPGRFSGRQFSNSRSEMNVSTLELGDSALYLCASSKQTAPQGTDTQYFGPGTRLTVL.